A single sample gave rise to the 17 T cell receptor beta chains below, sequenced in a study of cytomegalovirus exposure and HLA in healthy donors. This PCR relied on a set of 60 Vbeta primers and 13 Jbeta primers. Generated by immunoSEQ multiplex PCR, the TCRdb table keeps only in-frame clones and is missing some. The sample table includes about 130,000 clones. Material: PBMCs. The receptors were sampled from a man aged 18 to 30 in good health and CMV-seronegative.

This CDR3 is CASSLQGGTNEKLFF. Written as DNA, the CDR3 is TGTGCCAGCTCCCTACAAGGGGGAACTAATGAAAAACTGTTTTTT. This chain uses TRBV18 with TRBJ1-4, with TRBD1 as a possible D gene (6 bases). The CDR3 consists of 15 residues. V was clipped by 6 bases and J by 1 base, with 12 bases between them. Germline V gene data show CDR1 as KGHSH and CDR2 as LQKENI.

In DNA form, the CDR3 reads TGTGCCTGGAGTGTACGGGAGACCCAGTACTTC. Its protein product is CAWSVRETQYF. The chain joins TRBV30 to TRBJ2-5; the D is unclear. Per germline, CDR1 GTSNPN and CDR2 SVGIG (reference sequence). The CDR3 loop spans 11 amino acids. The V and J ends lost 0 bases and 5 bases respectively, with 4 bases between them.

The V gene is TRBV10-3, the J gene TRBJ1-1; 10 bases fit TRBD1. V lost 3 bases, J lost 2 bases, and 3 bases stayed unmatched. Germline V gene data show CDR1 as ENHRY and CDR2 as SYGVKD. This CDR3 spans 15 amino acids. The CDR3 nucleotides are TGTGCCATCAGTGACCGGACAGGGGGAAACACTGAAGCTTTCTTT. Protein: CAISDRTGGNTEAFF.

The chain links TRBV9 to TRBJ2-7; tentatively, D is TRBD2 (5 bases). The CDR3 is 15 amino acids. V was cut by 2 bases and J by 4 bases, with 16 bases left in between. CDR1 and CDR2 (germline): SGDLS, YYNGEE. CDR3 in amino acids: CASSVSGTAIYEQYF. As DNA, the CDR3 is TGTGCCAGCAGCGTGAGCGGTACGGCGATTTACGAGCAGTACTTC.

This chain links TRBV27 with TRBJ2-7; 7 nucleotides match TRBD1. The V and J ends lost 2 bases and 0 bases, in that order; junction bases with no gene match: 1. In germline, CDR1 is MNHEY, CDR2 SMNVEV (reference sequence). The CDR3 loop spans 14 amino acids. CDR3 coding DNA: TGTGCCAGCAGTTTAAGGGGGCCCTCCTACGAGCAGTACTTC. This encodes CASSLRGPSYEQYF.

The chain recombines TRBV5-1 with TRBJ1-4; D not certain. From germline, CDR1 is SGHRS and CDR2 YFSETQ. The CDR3 covers 14 residues. V lost 1 base, J lost 3 bases, and 7 bases lay in between. CDR3 sequence: CASSLRGSNEKLFF. CDR3 coding DNA: TGCGCCAGCAGCTTGAGAGGGTCTAATGAAAAACTGTTTTTT.

The V call is TRBV6-5, the J call TRBJ1-2, with D possibly TRBD1 on 6 matching bases. With 2 bases removed from V and 7 bases from J, the gap between germline ends came to 20 bases. Germline CDR1 is MNHEY and CDR2 is SVGAGI. The CDR3 is made up of 16 amino acids. The CDR3 bases are TGTGCCAGCAGTTACCGCAACAGGGCTGGACTCCCTGGCTACACCTTC. Translated, it gives CASSYRNRAGLPGYTF.

V and J are TRBV5-1 and TRBJ1-1; TRBD1 matches at 11 bases. The CDR3 totals 16 residues. With 5 bases clipped from V and 1 base from J, the junction kept 7 bases outside the gene matches. Germline V CDR1 and CDR2: SGHRS, YFSETQ. The CDR3 coding sequence is TGCGCCAGCAGGCGGGGGGACAGGGGGGCGAACACTGAAGCTTTCTTT. This gives the protein CASRRGDRGANTEAFF.

The chain joins TRBV5-5 to TRBJ2-7, with D perhaps matching TRBD1 (6 bases). The germline gives CDR1 SGHKS, CDR2 YYEKEE (reference sequence). The ends were cut back, 1 base at V and 3 bases at J, with 14 bases in the middle. The CDR3 is 15 amino acids. The CDR3: CASSLQGKSFYEQYF. The DNA of the CDR3 is TGTGCCAGCAGCTTGCAGGGGAAGAGTTTCTACGAGCAGTACTTC.

The V gene is TRBV9, the J gene TRBJ1-2; D perhaps matches TRBD1 (6 bases). The CDR3 length is 13 residues. From germline, CDR1 is SGDLS and CDR2 YYNGEE. Trimming shortened V by 7 bases and J by 4 bases, and 14 bases separated the two germline ends. CDR3 amino acids: CASLRGAGYGYTF. CDR3 coding DNA: TGTGCCAGCCTCAGGGGCGCGGGCTATGGCTACACCTTC.

The V gene is TRBV5-1, the J gene TRBJ1-5; no reliable D call. CDR1 and CDR2 (germline): SGHRS, YFSETQ. Between the trimmed V and J ends, which lost 0 bases and 0 bases, there was a span of 7 bases. This CDR3 spans 15 amino acids. The CDR3 loop is CASSLGVNSNQPQHF. CDR3 bases: TGCGCCAGCAGCTTGGGAGTGAATAGCAATCAGCCCCAGCATTTT.

This clone is medium-sized by frequency. CDR3 region: CASSEGLAGVYEQYF. The CDR3 DNA is TGTGCCAGCAGTGAGGGACTAGCGGGAGTCTACGAGCAGTACTTC. V usage is TRBV6-1 and J usage is TRBJ2-7; the match to TRBD2 covers 14 bases. Per germline, CDR1 MNHNS and CDR2 SASEGT. Trimming removed 3 bases from V and 3 bases from J; junction bases left unmatched: 1. The length of the CDR3 is 15 residues.

The chain has TRBV14 and TRBJ1-1; TRBD1 aligns across 7 bases. This CDR3 region has 14 residues. V lost 4 bases and J lost 1; bases outside the gene matches: 3. Germline V CDR1 and CDR2: SGHDN, FVKESK. CDR3: CASSLGTENTEAFF. The DNA for the CDR3 is TGTGCCAGCAGCCTCGGGACAGAGAACACTGAAGCTTTCTTT.

The rearrangement joins TRBV5-6 to TRBJ2-1, with TRBD1 matching 7 bases. Germline CDR1 SGHDT, CDR2 YYEEEE. There are 16 residues in the CDR3. V shed 0 bases, J shed 0 bases, and the junction held 3 bases outside the gene matches. CDR3 amino acids: CASSLVGDSSYNEQFF. For the CDR3, the DNA is TGTGCCAGCAGCTTGGTTGGGGACAGCTCCTACAATGAGCAGTTCTTC.

This chain joins TRBV11-2 and TRBJ2-7; no clear D. The CDR3 consists of 14 residues. The germline CDR1 and CDR2 sequences are SGHAT and FQNNGV. The V end was cut by 1 base, the J end by 1 base, with 8 bases between. CDR3 in DNA: TGTGCCAGCAGCTTAGTTGGGCTTTCCTACGAGCAGTACTTC. Amino acids: CASSLVGLSYEQYF.

CDR3 in amino acids: CASKPGVSYNEQFF. CDR3 DNA sequence: TGTGCCAGCAAACCGGGGGTGTCCTACAATGAGCAGTTCTTC. The chain carries TRBV6-1 and TRBJ2-1, with D tentatively TRBD2 (6 bases). The CDR3 extends over 14 amino acids. With 7 bases removed from V and 1 base from J, the gap between germline ends came to 11 bases. CDR1 MNHNS and CDR2 SASEGT come from the germline V gene.

The CDR3 DNA reads TGTGCCTGGAGTGTGGGACAGGGAGGGGACACTGAAGCTTTCTTT. It codes for CAWSVGQGGDTEAFF. The rearrangement links TRBV30 to TRBJ1-1; 9 nucleotides align to TRBD1. With 0 bases clipped from V and 3 bases from J, the junction kept 5 bases outside the gene matches. CDR3 length: 15 residues. Germline CDR1 and CDR2: GTSNPN and SVGIG (reference sequence).